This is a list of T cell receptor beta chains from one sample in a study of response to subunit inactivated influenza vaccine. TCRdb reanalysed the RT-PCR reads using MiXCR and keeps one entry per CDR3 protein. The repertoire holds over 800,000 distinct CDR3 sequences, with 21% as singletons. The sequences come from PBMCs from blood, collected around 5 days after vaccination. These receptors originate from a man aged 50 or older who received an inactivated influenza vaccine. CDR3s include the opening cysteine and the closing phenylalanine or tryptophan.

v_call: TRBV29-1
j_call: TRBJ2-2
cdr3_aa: CSVEYRSGGNTGELFF

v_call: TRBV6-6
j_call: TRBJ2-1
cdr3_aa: CASRRGLQHEQFF

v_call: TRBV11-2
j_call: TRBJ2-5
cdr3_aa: CASSRRAGASPLEETQYF

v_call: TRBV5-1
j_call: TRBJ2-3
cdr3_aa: CASSLRWDTQYF

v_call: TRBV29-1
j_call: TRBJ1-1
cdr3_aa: CSVASGTGNTEAFF

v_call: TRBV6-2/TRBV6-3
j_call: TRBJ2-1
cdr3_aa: CASTQGNEQFF

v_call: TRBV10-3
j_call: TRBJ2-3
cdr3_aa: CAISGAGAPDTQYF

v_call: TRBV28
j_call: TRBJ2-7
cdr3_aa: CASSPYYRTSGSYEQYF

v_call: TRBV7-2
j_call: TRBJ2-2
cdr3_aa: CASRSRATSTGELFF

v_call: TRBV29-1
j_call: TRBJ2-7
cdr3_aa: CSVGRGNYEQYF

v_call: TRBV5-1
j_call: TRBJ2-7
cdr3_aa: CASSFPADEQYF

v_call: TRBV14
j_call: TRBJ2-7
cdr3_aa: CASRQTTSYEQYF

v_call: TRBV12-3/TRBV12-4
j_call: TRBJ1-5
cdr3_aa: CASSLNPTRAQHF

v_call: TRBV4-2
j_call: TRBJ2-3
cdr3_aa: CASSQDAGRDTQYF

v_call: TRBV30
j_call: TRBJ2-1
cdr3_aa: CAWSYMGLAHEQFF

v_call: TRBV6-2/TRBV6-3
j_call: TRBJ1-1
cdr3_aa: CASSYPPDRSTEAFF

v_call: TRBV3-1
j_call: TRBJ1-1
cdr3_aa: CASSDVGSTEAFF

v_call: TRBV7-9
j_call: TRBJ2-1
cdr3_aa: CAIVTSGSYEQFF

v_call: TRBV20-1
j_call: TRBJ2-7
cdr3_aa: CSALAGGPKDLRYF

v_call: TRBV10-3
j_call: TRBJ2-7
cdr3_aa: CAIRGQGTYEQYF

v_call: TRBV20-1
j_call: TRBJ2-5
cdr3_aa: CSASHGTGTKETQYF

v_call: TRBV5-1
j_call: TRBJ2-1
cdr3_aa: CASSATTGNEQFF

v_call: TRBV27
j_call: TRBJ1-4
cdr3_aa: CASSLRGGGEKLFF

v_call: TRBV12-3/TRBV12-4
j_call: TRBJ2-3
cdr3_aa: CASNQRAGGSLDTQYF

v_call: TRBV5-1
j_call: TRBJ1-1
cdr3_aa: CASSPDGQGPDTEAFF

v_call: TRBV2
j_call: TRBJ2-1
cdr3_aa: CASSRRRLEPPYNEQFF

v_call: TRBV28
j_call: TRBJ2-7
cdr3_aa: CASTLANEQYF

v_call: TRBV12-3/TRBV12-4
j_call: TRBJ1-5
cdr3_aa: CASSINLPSSGQPQHF

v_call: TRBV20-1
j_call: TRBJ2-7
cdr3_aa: CSARKALYYEQYF

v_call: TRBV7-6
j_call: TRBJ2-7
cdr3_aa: CASSLAQGEWYEQYF

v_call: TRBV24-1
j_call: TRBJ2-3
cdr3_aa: CATSDSRGRGDTQYF

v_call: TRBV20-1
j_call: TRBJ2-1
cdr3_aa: CSASSNYEQFF

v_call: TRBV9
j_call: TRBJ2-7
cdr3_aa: CASSDGISYEQYF

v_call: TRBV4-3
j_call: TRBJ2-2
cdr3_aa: CASSQDLETANTGELFF

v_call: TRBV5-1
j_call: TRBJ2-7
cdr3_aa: CASSLVWAGNPSSYEQYF

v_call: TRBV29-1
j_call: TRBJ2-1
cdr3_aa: CSATLGVPYNEQFF

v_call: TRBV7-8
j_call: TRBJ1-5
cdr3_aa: CASSPSGGGRSNQPQHF

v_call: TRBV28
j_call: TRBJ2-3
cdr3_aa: CASSLKQTDTQYF

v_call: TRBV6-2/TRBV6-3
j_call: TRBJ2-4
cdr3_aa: CASRSHQGGGIQYF

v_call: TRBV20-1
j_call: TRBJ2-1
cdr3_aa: CSARFSGTWSNEQFF

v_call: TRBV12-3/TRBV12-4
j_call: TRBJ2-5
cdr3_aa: CASSPAGARETQYF

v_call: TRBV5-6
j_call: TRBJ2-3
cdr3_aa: CASSFLPTPSTDTQYF

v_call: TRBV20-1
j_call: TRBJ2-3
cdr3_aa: CSARFTDTQYF

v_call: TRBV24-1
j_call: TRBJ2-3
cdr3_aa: CATSDGQETSTDTQYF

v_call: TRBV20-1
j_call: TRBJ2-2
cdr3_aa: CSARGAGGRTGELFF

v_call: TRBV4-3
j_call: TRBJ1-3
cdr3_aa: CASSQAFSGNTIYF

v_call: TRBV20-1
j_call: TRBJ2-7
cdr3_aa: CSARDRLAGYFYEQYF

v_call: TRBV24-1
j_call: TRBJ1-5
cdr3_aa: CATSDGMPGNQPQHF

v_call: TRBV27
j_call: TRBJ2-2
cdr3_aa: CASRGQSTGELFF

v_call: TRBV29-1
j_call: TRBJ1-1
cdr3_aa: CSVEAFAEAFF

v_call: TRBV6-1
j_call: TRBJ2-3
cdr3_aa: CASTTRQGGTLDTQYF

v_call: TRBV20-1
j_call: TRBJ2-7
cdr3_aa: CSAPRPRLAGGEQYF

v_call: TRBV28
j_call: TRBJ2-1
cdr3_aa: CASSLRAGVAWGSAEQFF

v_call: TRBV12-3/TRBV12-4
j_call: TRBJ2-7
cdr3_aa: CASSLGGGFYEQYF

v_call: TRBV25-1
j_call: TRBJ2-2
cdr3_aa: CASSESFGQANTGELFF

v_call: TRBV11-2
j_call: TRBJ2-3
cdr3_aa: CASSLHRSTDTQYF

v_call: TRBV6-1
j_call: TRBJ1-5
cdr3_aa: CASSEVFDGPQHF